This T cell receptor beta chain derives from a study of cytomegalovirus exposure and HLA in healthy donors. The PCR used 60 Vbeta and 13 Jbeta primers. Libraries were prepared by immunoSEQ multiplex PCR; TCRdb keeps only in-frame clonotypes and omits some of them. The table records some 150,000 clones, around three quarters of them present only once. Study results and caveats: There was a cluster of highly shared sequence variants that was likely a sequencing artifact.

As concerns this clone: Its antigen is currently unknown.

Trimming took 1 base from V and 14 from J, leaving 13 bases between them. CDR1 and CDR2 from the germline V gene are SGHKS and YYEKEE (reference sequence). The CDR3 spans 13 residues. The sequence was obtained from a woman between 25 and 40 years old in good health and CMV-seropositive. V is TRBV5-5 and J is TRBJ1-6; D call uncertain. Sequenced: PBMCs. CDR3 nucleotides: TGTGCCAGCAGCTTGCCGTGGCGGGGTACCCTCCACTTT. This encodes CASSLPWRGTLHF.